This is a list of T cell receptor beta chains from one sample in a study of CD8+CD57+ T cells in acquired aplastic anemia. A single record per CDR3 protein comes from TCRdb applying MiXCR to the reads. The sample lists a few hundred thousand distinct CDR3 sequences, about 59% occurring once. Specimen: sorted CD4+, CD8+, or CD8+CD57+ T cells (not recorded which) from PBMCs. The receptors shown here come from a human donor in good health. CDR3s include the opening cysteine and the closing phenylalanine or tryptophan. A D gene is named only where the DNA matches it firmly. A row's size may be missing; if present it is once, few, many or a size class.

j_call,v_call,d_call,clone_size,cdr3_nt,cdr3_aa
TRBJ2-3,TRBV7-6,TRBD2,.,TGTGCCAGCAGCATTCTAGCGGGGACTGCTAGCACAGATACGCAGTATTTT,CASSILAGTASTDTQYF
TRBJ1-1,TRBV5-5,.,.,TGTGCCAGCAGCCCTATTACAGGGAACACTGAAGCTTTCTTT,CASSPITGNTEAFF
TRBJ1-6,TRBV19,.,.,TGTGCCTTGCCAAGGGGTTCACCCCTCCACTTT,CALPRGSPLHF
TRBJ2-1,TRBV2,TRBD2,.,TGTGCCAGCAGGCCCAGGACTAGCGGGGGGCATAATGAGCAGTTCTTC,CASRPRTSGGHNEQFF
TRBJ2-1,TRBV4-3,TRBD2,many,TGCGCCAGCAGCCAAGATCGGGCGGGGAGGGACAATGAGCAGTTCTTC,CASSQDRAGRDNEQFF
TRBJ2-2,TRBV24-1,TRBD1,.,TGTGCCACCAGTGCTTTAGGACAGGGGAAATCCTACAATGAGCAGTTTTTT,CATSALGQGKSYNEQFF
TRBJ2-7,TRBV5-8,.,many,TGTGCCAGCAGCCCAGGGGGGGGGGCCTACGAGCAGTACTTC,CASSPGGGAYEQYF
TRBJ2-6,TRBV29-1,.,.,TGCAGCGTACAAGGGTCCAACGTCCTGACTTTC,CSVQGSNVLTF
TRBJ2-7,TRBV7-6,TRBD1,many,TGTGCCAGCAGCCCCACGGGGACAGGGAGGATCGAGCAGTACTTC,CASSPTGTGRIEQYF
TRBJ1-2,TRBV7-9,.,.,TGTGCCAGCACCCCGGGGGGGGCAGCTGGCTACACCTTC,CASTPGGAAGYTF
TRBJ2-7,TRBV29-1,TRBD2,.,TGCAGCGTTGGGGTCGTGGGGCTAGCGGGCTACGAGCAGTACTTC,CSVGVVGLAGYEQYF